This record looks at one T cell receptor (beta chain) sequence and its context. Its target is not known. The data originate from a study of cytomegalovirus exposure and HLA in healthy donors. The study's findings and limits: In an earlier analysis, most TCR beta V segments were productive about 90% or about 30% of the time. Sequencing likely generated an artifact that appeared as a cluster of highly shared sequence variants.

PCR used 60 Vbeta primers and 13 Jbeta primers. Method: immunoSEQ multiplex PCR; TCRdb's copy keeps in-frame clones and lacks some. The profile shows about 170,000 clones, roughly four fifths of them singletons. Sequencing was done on a sample of PBMCs. The sequence was obtained from a female donor in good health and CMV-seronegative.

The CDR3 region is CSVGQGYTGELFF. CDR3 nucleotides: TGCAGCGTTGGGCAGGGATACACCGGGGAGCTGTTTTTT. This chain uses TRBV29-1 with TRBJ2-2; D is perhaps TRBD1 (5 bases). Germline loops: CDR1 SQVTM, CDR2 ANQGSEA. Trimming removed 4 bases at V and 3 bases at J, with 9 bases between. The CDR3 is 13 residues long.